This TCR beta chain was documented in a study of identical twins. The CDR3 length is 14 residues. Deletions cut 2 bases from V and 5 bases from J, with 12 bases between. Germline V gene sequence: CDR1 MNHEY, CDR2 SVGAGI. MiXCR was run by TCRdb on the 5' RACE reads, yielding one entry per CDR3 protein. The sample includes over 200,000 distinct CDR3 sequences, around 6.5% of them seen just once. Another study also made use of these data, one on T cells expressing NK-cell markers.

This TCR was recovered from a woman younger than 30 in good health. The rearrangement uses TRBV6-5 and TRBJ2-5; D gene uncertain. The sequenced material came from CD8+ T cells sorted from blood. The CDR3 loop reads CASSYPSMRETQYF. Written as DNA, the CDR3 is TGTGCCAGCAGTTACCCGAGTATGCGGGAGACCCAGTACTTC.